This T cell receptor beta chain derives from a study of shared clonotypes between healthy human individuals. Details on this clone: Its specificity is unknown.

Study-wide results and caveats: Shared across several donors were approximately 5% of the naive CD4 clonotypes.

Clones were sequenced by immunoSEQ multiplex PCR, and TCRdb holds only the in-frame ones, with some missing. This table holds over 2 million clones, about 95% found once. The naive CD8 fraction comprised CD45RO-negative cells positively selected for CCR7 and excluded terminally differentiated effector memory CD45RA+ cells. Adult Caucasians living in Nashville, Tennessee made up all of the donors. Per the germline V gene, CDR1 is MNHNY and CDR2 is SVGAGI (reference sequence). Trimming took 10 bases from V and 8 from J; bases not matched to a gene: 7. CDR3 length: 12 amino acids. The sequencing sample was made of naive CD8+ T cells sorted from blood. This sequence joins TRBV6-6 and TRBJ2-1; TRBD1 aligns across 8 bases. This clonotype originated in a man between 18 and 29 years old in good health. CDR3 in amino acids: CATLQGAYEQFF. The CDR3 bases are TGTGCCACTCTCCAGGGGGCCTATGAGCAGTTCTTC.